The 20 T cell receptor beta chains below all came from one sample that was sequenced in a study of Ad26.COV2.S vaccination and SARS-CoV-2 variants. Indicated treatment: some 20 received Ad26.COV2.S at low or high dose, single or two shots; about 5 received placebo; per-sample allocation not given. Day 63 after the first vaccine or placebo injection was the time point for sampling. TCRdb's table, derived via immunoSEQ multiplex PCR, lists solely in-frame clones and lacks some. Of fewer than 500,000 clones listed, 90% are singletons. The sequencing used peripheral blood, collected in a trial of Ad26.COV2.S vaccine versus placebo. These receptors originate from a person aged 18 to 65 who received the Ad26.COV2.S COVID-19 vaccine or a placebo.

The V gene is TRBV28, the J gene TRBJ2-7; no definite D call. CDR1 and CDR2 (germline): MDHEN, SYDVKM. V lost 4 bases and J lost 6, with 13 bases in between. CDR3 length: 13 amino acids. CDR3 nucleotides: TGTGCCAGCAGTTACAGTCTGGGCGGCGAGCAGTACTTC. Protein product: CASSYSLGGEQYF.

The chain recombines TRBV3-1 (or the pseudogene TRBV3-2) with TRBJ2-1; 8 nucleotides agree with TRBD2. This CDR3 region has 17 residues. V dropped 0 bases and J dropped 8; count of bases not matched to a gene: 12. Germline lookup yields CDR1 LGHDT and CDR2 YNNKEL (reference sequence). CDR3 in DNA: TGTGCCAGCAGCCAAGATTCGGCGGCAATAGCGGGATATGAGCAGTTCTTC. It yields the protein CASSQDSAAIAGYEQFF.

The CDR3 DNA reads TGTGCCAGCACCGCCCAAGGGACAGGGGTTTATGGCTACACCTTC. This codes for CASTAQGTGVYGYTF. This chain connects TRBV9 to TRBJ1-2; TRBD1 agrees at 10 bases. CDR1 and CDR2 from the germline V gene are SGDLS and YYNGEE. This CDR3 has 15 amino acids. V was pared by 6 bases and J by 5 bases, with 10 bases of the junction left unmatched.

The chain employs TRBV7-8 and TRBJ1-3; D call uncertain. Trimming took off 7 bases at V and 4 bases at J, with 8 bases between the two ends. Germline values: CDR1 SGHVS, CDR2 FQNEAQ. The CDR3 loop spans 12 amino acids. CDR3 protein: CASNGLGNTIYF. CDR3 nucleotides: TGTGCCAGCAACGGTTTAGGAAACACCATATATTTT.

The chain employs TRBV19 and TRBJ1-2; 7 positions agree with TRBD1. V lost 4 bases to trimming and J lost 4 bases; unmatched junction nucleotides: 9. The CDR3 loop spans 15 amino acids. Per germline, CDR1 LNHDA and CDR2 SQIVND (reference sequence). The CDR3 DNA reads as TGTGCCAGTAGTAAAGACTTGACAGGGAGCTATGGCTACACCTTC. This sequence encodes CASSKDLTGSYGYTF.

The chain carries TRBV5-1 and TRBJ2-1, with D hard to call. This CDR3 is built from 14 residues. CDR1 is SGHRS and CDR2 is YFSETQ in the germline V gene. The V end lost 3 bases, the J end lost 4 bases, and 11 bases lay between the germline ends. The CDR3 sequence: CASSSLGGYNEQFF. The CDR3 DNA is TGCGCCAGCAGCTCCCTAGGTGGGTACAATGAGCAGTTCTTC.

V gene TRBV18 combines with J gene TRBJ1-1; D is perhaps TRBD1 (5 bases). V lost 0 bases, J lost 4 bases, and 9 bases lay in between. CDR3 size: 14 residues. Germline V CDR1 and CDR2: KGHSH, LQKENI. The CDR3 DNA is TGTGCCAGCTCACCACCGCAGGGTCCCACTGAAGCTTTCTTT. It translates to CASSPPQGPTEAFF.

This clone has only one observation. The rearrangement joins TRBV4-3 to TRBJ2-3; possible D gene TRBD2, 6 bases. CDR1 is LGHNA and CDR2 is YSLEER in the germline V gene. CDR3 length: 15 amino acids. Trimming removed 0 bases from V and 4 bases from J, with 11 bases in between. DNA for the CDR3: TGCGCCAGCAGCCAAGATCAAGCGGGTGCAGATACGCAGTATTTT. Its protein is CASSQDQAGADTQYF.

The chain combines TRBV14 with TRBJ2-7, with D hard to call. Trimming removed 1 base at V and 7 bases at J, with 5 bases between. The length of the CDR3 is 11 residues. The germline V gene has CDR1 SGHDN and CDR2 FVKESK. CDR3 nucleotide sequence: TGTGCCAGCAGCCAAGCGTTGGAGCAGTACTTC. It codes for CASSQALEQYF.

J is TRBJ1-3 and V is TRBV5-1, with D perhaps TRBD1 (5 bases). Germline values: CDR1 SGHRS, CDR2 YFSETQ. V lost 0 bases to trimming and J lost 0 bases, with 10 bases between them. CDR3 length: 16 residues. The CDR3 protein is CASSLGPGGSGNTIYF. As DNA, the CDR3 is TGCGCCAGCAGCTTGGGCCCGGGGGGCTCTGGAAACACCATATATTTT.

The chain couples TRBV4-1 to TRBJ1-1; 9 bases line up with TRBD1. CDR3 length equals 13 residues. After removal of 3 bases from V and 5 bases from J, the junction contained 1 base not matched to a gene. Per germline, CDR1 MGHRA and CDR2 YSYEKL. The CDR3 DNA reads as TGCGCCAGCAGCCAGGGACAGGGTACTGAAGCTTTCTTT. Protein: CASSQGQGTEAFF.

The chain uses TRBV9 and TRBJ2-1, with TRBD2 identical over 9 bases. V shed 0 bases and J 9 bases; nucleotides not matched to a gene: 19. The CDR3 spans 19 residues. Germline V gene sequence: CDR1 SGDLS, CDR2 YYNGEE. In nucleotides, the CDR3 is TGTGCCAGCAGCGTAGCTTCCCAACTGGGGTCTAGCGGGATGGTTGAGCAGTTCTTC. Translating gives CASSVASQLGSSGMVEQFF.

This sequence joins TRBV6-4 and TRBJ1-1, with no clear D. V was cut by 3 bases and J by 2 bases, with 7 bases left in between. This CDR3 region has 13 residues. Germline V gene lookup returns CDR1 MRHNA and CDR2 SNTAGT. DNA of the CDR3: TGTGCCAGCAGTGAAAAGGACAACACTGAAGCTTTCTTT. Residues: CASSEKDNTEAFF.

The CDR3 spells CASSLVAESTDTQYF. The DNA of the CDR3 is TGCGCCAGCAGCTTGGTAGCAGAAAGCACAGATACGCAGTATTTT. The gene calls are TRBV5-1 and TRBJ2-3, with D uncertain. CDR1 and CDR2 from the germline V gene are SGHRS and YFSETQ. Trimming cost V 0 bases and J 0 bases, with 8 bases left between them. This CDR3 has 15 residues.

Only one count was recorded for this clone. The V gene is TRBV6-5, the J gene TRBJ1-2; D unclear. Per the germline V gene, CDR1 is MNHEY and CDR2 is SVGAGI. With 11 bases removed from V and 4 bases from J, the gap between germline ends came to 17 bases. This CDR3 is built from 13 residues. The CDR3 DNA sequence: TGTGCCGTCCAAGGGCTCCGGAGCTATGGCTACACCTTC. It specifies CAVQGLRSYGYTF.

The chain uses TRBV7-2 and TRBJ2-1; TRBD2 is a possible D gene (5 bases). The CDR3 is 12 residues long. Germline V gene data show CDR1 as SGHTA and CDR2 as FQGNSA. Trimming removed 5 bases at V and 7 bases at J, with 9 bases between. The CDR3 region has the DNA TGTGCCAGCAGCAAGGACTCGAATGAGCAGTTCTTC. It codes for CASSKDSNEQFF. Filled out from reference TRBV7-2 and TRBJ2-1, the complete variable domain reads GAGVSQSPSNKVTEKGKDVELRCDPISGHTALYWYRQSLGQGLEFLIYFQGNSAPDKSGLPSDRFSAERTGGSVSTLTIQRTQQEDSAVYLCASSKDSNEQFFGPGTRLTVL.

This sequence joins TRBV7-6 and TRBJ1-1; no clear D. Germline V gene lookup returns CDR1 SGHVS and CDR2 FNYEAQ. This CDR3 spans 14 amino acids. V lost 1 base and J lost 1, with 7 bases in between. CDR3 residues: CASSLGTENTEAFF. CDR3 bases: TGTGCCAGCAGCTTAGGGACGGAGAACACTGAAGCTTTCTTT.

The rearrangement uses TRBV4-3 and TRBJ2-1, with D possibly called TRBD1 or TRBD2 (5 bases each). V was pared by 0 bases and J by 9 bases, with 18 bases between. CDR1 LGHNA and CDR2 YSLEER come from the germline V gene. This CDR3 has 16 amino acids. The CDR3 region is CASSQDGTDPWGEQFF. The CDR3 region has the DNA TGCGCCAGCAGCCAAGATGGGACGGACCCTTGGGGTGAGCAGTTCTTC.

The chain uses TRBV29-1 and TRBJ2-3; either TRBD1 or TRBD2 may fit D (5 bases each). Trimming shortened V by 2 bases and J by 9 bases, and 15 bases separated the two germline ends. CDR3 size: 13 residues. Germline CDR1 is SQVTM and CDR2 is ANQGSEA. In DNA, the CDR3 is TGCAGCGTTGAACGAGGGGCCCAAGGAACGCAGTATTTT. Translated, it gives CSVERGAQGTQYF.

This chain links TRBV7-2 with TRBJ2-7; 8 nucleotides agree with TRBD2. Germline V lookup: CDR1 SGHTA, CDR2 FQGNSA. The CDR3 totals 15 residues. V was clipped by 5 bases and J by 5 bases; unmatched bases: 11. CDR3 in DNA: TGTGCCAGCAGCCCGTGGAGGGCGGGAGGAGACGAGCAGTACTTC. Protein: CASSPWRAGGDEQYF.